This TCR beta chain was profiled in a study of OX40 agonist ivuxolimab in advanced cancers. Autoimmune disease history or systemic immunosuppression barred patients. V lost 3 bases, J lost 0 bases, and 14 bases lay in between. Germline-derived CDR1 and CDR2 are MNHNS and SASEGT. This CDR3 is 17 amino acids long. The repertoire was sequenced with immunoSEQ multiplex PCR; TCRdb's copy has only in-frame clones and lacks some. The sample holds roughly 66,000 clones, 80% to 85% seen once. The material sequenced was CD4+ or CD8+ T cells sorted from blood, taken in a trial of the OX40 agonist ivuxolimab. J is TRBJ1-4 and V is TRBV6-1; D may be TRBD1 (6 bases). The receptor was derived from an adult with an advanced solid tumor such as melanoma, head and neck, liver or kidney cancer. The chain's CDR3 is CASSDEPTGTTNEKLFF. The CDR3 bases are TGTGCCAGCAGTGACGAACCGACAGGAACAACTAATGAAAAACTGTTTTTT.